This T cell receptor beta chain appears in the sequencing data of a study of early T cells in non-severe SARS-CoV-2 infection. Study overall: The chains were unpaired, and the sequenced material was bulk RNA from unsorted whole blood. Study findings and constraints: Matching results from VDJdb favored anti-spike CD8 responses, leaving private and CD4 specificities undetected.

Unique molecular identifiers were attached to individual cDNA molecules. From the 5' RACE reads, TCRdb called clonotypes with MiXCR, one entry per CDR3 protein. The sample has about 46,000 distinct CDR3 sequences, roughly 5% seen once. At least ten counts were recorded for this clonotype. Its antigen is not identified. Germline values: CDR1 MDHEN, CDR2 SYDVKM. Between the trimmed V and J ends, which lost 6 bases and 5 bases, there was a span of 17 bases. The CDR3 contains 15 residues. The clonotype comes from an adult who was a healthcare worker with PCR-confirmed SARS-CoV-2 infection or an uninfected control (not recorded which). The chain combines TRBV28 with TRBJ1-5; D is ambiguous. This specimen consisted of whole blood, obtained at baseline. The CDR3: CASSLDTPRHQPQHF. The CDR3 region has the DNA TGTGCCAGCAGCCTCGACACCCCTAGGCATCAGCCCCAGCATTTT.